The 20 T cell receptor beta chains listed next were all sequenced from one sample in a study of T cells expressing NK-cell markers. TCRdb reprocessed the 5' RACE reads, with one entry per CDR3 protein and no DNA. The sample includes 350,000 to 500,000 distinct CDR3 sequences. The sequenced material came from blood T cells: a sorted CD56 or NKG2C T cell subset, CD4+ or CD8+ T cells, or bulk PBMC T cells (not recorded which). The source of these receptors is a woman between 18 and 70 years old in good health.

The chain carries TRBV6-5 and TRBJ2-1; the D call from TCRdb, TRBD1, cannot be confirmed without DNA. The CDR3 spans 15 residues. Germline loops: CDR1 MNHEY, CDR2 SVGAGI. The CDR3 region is CASSLEPTGANEQFF.

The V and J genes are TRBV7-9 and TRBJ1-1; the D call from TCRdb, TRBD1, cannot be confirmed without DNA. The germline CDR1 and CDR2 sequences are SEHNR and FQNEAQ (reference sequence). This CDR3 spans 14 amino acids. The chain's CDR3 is CASSLGRGSTEAFF.

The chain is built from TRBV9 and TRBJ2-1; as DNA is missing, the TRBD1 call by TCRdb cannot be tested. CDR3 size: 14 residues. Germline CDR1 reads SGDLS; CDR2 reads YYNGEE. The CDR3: CASSVGDRDNEQFF.

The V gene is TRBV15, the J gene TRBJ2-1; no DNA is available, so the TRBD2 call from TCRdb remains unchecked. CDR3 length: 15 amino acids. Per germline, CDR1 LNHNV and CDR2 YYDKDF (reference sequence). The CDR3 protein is CASQPGGRRGNEQFF.

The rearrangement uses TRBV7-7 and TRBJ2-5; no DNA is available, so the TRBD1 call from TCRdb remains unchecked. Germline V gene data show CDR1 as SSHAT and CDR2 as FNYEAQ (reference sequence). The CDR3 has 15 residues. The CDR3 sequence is CASSHGTGEQETQYF.

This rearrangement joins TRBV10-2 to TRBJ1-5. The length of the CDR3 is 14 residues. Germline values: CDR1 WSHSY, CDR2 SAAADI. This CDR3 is CASSGSGPYQPQHF.

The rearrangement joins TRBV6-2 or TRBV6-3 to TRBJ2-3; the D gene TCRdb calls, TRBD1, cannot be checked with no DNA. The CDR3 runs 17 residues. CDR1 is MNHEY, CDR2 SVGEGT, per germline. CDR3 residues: CASSYGTPSGGTDTQYF.

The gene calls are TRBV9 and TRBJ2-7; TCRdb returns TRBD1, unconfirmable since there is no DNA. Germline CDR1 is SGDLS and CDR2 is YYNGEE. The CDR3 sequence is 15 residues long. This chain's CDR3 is CASSDETGSFYEQYF.

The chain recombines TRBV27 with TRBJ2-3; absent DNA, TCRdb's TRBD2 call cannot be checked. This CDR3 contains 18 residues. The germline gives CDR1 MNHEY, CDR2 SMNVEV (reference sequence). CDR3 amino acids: CASSLLLPEGASTDTQYF.

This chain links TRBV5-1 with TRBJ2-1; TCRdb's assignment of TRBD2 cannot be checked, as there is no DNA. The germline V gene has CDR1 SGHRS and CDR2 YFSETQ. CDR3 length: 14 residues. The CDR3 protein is CASSLELSGREQFF.

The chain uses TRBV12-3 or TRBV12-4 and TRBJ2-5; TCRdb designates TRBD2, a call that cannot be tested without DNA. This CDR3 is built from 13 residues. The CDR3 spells CASSSTSYETQYF.

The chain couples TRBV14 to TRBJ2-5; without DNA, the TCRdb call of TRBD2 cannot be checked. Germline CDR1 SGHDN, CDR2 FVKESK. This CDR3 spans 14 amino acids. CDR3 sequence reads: CASSPQRTQETQYF.

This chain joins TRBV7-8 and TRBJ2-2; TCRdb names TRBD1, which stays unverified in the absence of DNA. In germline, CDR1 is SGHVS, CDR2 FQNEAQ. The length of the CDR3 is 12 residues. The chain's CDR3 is CASKQGVGELFF.

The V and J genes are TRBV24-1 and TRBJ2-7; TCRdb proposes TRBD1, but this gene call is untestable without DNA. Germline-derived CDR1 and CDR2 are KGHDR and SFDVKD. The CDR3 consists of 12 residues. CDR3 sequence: CATSDSGSEQYF.

The CDR3 here is CASSFGTLGSQETQYF. The chain employs TRBV5-5 and TRBJ2-5; TCRdb names TRBD1, which stays unverified in the absence of DNA. In germline, CDR1 is SGHKS, CDR2 YYEKEE (reference sequence). CDR3 length equals 16 residues.

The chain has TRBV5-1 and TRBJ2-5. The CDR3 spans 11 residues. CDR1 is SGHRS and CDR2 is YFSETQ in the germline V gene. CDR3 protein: CASRGQETQYF.

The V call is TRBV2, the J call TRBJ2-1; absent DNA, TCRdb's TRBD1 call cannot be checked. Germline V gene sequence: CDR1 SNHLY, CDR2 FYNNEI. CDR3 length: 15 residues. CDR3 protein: CASKGAGGSYNEQFF. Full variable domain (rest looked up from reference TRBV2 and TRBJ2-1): EPEVTQTPSHQVTQMGQEVILRCVPISNHLYFYWYRQILGQKVEFLVSFYNNEISEKSEIFDDQFSVERPDGSNFTLKIRSTKLEDSAMYFCASKGAGGSYNEQFFGPGTRLTVL.

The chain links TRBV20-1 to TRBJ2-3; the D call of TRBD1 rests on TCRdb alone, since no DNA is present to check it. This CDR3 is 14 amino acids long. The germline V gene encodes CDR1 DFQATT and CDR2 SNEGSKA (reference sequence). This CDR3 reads CSASPGSSGDTQYF.

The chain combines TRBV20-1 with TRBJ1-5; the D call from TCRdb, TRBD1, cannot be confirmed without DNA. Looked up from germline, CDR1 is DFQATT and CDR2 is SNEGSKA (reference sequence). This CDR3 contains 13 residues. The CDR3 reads CSAPRGSNQPQHF.

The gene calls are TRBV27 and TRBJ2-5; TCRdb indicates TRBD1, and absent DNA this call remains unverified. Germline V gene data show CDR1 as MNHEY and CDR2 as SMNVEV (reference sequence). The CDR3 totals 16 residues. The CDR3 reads CASSLTGTGGAQTQYF.